Many counts were recorded for the clone carrying this T cell receptor beta chain. Its cognate antigen is unknown. CDR1 is MDHEN and CDR2 is SYDVKM in the germline V gene. The CDR3 sequence is 14 residues long. V shed 2 bases and J shed 4 bases, with 12 bases lying between them. The source of the sample is a study of glioma-infiltrating T cells. Study results and caveats: Very few CDR3 sequences were shared between tissue and blood.

TCR alpha and beta CDR3 regions were amplified from RNA using iRepertoire nested multiplex PCR. MiXCR, run by TCRdb on the multiplex PCR reads, gives a single entry per CDR3 protein. This sample has 150,000 to 200,000 distinct CDR3 sequences, with around 40% found just once. The J gene is TRBJ2-7, the V gene TRBV28, with D perhaps given as TRBD1 or TRBD2 (5 bases each). The specimen was glioma tissue, nonneoplastic brain tissue, or PBMCs (not recorded which). The receptor comes from a human donor with low-grade glioma or glioblastoma, undergoing nonglioma brain surgery, or in good health (not recorded which). Written as DNA, the CDR3 is TGTGCCAGCAGTTTAAGTGGGACCTTATACGAGCAGTACTTC. Translated, it gives CASSLSGTLYEQYF.